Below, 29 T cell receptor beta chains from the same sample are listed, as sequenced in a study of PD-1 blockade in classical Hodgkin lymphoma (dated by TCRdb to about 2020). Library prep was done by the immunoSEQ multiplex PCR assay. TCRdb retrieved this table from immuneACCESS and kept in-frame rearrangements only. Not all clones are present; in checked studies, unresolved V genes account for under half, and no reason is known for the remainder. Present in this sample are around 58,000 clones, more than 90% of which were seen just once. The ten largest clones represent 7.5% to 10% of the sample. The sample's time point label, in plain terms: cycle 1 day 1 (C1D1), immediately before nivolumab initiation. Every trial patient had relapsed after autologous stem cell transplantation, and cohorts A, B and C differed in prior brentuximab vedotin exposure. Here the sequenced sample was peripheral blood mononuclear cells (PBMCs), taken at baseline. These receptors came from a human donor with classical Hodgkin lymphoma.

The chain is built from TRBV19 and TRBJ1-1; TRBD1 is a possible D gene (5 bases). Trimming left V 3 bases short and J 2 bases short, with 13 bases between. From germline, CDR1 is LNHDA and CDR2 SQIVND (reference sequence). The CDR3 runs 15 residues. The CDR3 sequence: CASSMVWGLNTEAFF. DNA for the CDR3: TGTGCCAGTAGTATGGTTTGGGGCTTAAACACTGAAGCTTTCTTT.

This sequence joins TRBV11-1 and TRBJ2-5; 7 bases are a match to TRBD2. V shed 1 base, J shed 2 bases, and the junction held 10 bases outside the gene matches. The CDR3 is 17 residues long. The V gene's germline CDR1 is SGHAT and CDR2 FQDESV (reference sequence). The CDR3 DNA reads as TGTGCCAGCAGCTTAGGGCGGGGGATAGGGATACAAGAGACCCAGTACTTC. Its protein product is CASSLGRGIGIQETQYF.

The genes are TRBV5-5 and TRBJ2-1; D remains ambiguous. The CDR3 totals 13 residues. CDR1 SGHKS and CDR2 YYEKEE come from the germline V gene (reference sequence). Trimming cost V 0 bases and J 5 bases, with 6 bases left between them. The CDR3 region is CASSLEGDNEQFF. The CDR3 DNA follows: TGTGCCAGCAGCTTGGAGGGCGACAATGAGCAGTTCTTC.

The CDR3 region is CASSLLNTGELFF. The DNA of the CDR3 is TGTGCCAGCAGTCTCCTCAACACCGGGGAGCTGTTTTTT. The chain carries TRBV27 and TRBJ2-2; unclear D gene. Germline V gene data show CDR1 as MNHEY and CDR2 as SMNVEV (reference sequence). CDR3 size: 13 residues. Trimming pared 5 bases from V and 2 bases from J, leaving 6 bases between.

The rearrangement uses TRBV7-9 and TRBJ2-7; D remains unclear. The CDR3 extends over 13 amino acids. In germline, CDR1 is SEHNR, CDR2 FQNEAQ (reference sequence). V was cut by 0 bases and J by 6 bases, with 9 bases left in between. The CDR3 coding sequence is TGTGCCAGCAGCTTAGCCTCGCCTGTCGAGCAGTACTTC. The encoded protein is CASSLASPVEQYF.

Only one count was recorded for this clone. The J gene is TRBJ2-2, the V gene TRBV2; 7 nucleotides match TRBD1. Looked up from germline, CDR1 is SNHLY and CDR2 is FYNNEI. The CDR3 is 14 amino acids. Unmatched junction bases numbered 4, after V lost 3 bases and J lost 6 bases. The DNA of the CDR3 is TGTGCCAGCAGTGACAGCAGGGGGTCCGGGGAGCTGTTTTTT. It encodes CASSDSRGSGELFF. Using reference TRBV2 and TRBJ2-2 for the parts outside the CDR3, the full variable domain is EPEVTQTPSHQVTQMGQEVILRCVPISNHLYFYWYRQILGQKVEFLVSFYNNEISEKSEIFDDQFSVERPDGSNFTLKIRSTKLEDSAMYFCASSDSRGSGELFFGEGSRLTVL.

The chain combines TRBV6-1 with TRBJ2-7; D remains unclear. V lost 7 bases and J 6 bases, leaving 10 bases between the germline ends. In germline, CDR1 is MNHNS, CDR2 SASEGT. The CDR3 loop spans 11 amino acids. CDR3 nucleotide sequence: TGTGCCAGCAAGTATATGTCCGAGCAGTACTTC. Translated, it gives CASKYMSEQYF.

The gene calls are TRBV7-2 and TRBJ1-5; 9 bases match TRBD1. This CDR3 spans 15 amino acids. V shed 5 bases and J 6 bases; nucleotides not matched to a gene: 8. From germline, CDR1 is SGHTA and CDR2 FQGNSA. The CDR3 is CASSPRTGEGQPQHF. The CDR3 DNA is TGTGCCAGCAGCCCCCGGACAGGGGAGGGTCAGCCCCAGCATTTT. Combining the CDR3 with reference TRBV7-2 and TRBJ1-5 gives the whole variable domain GAGVSQSPSNKVTEKGKDVELRCDPISGHTALYWYRQSLGQGLEFLIYFQGNSAPDKSGLPSDRFSAERTGGSVSTLTIQRTQQEDSAVYLCASSPRTGEGQPQHFGDGTRLSIL.

The CDR3 protein is CASRMTSTIGETQYF. CDR3 nucleotides: TGTGCCAGCCGGATGACTAGTACGATAGGAGAGACCCAGTACTTC. J is TRBJ2-5 and V is TRBV7-8, with D possibly being TRBD2 (6 bases). The CDR3 contains 15 residues. Between the trimmed V and J ends, which lost 8 bases and 4 bases, there was a span of 20 bases. Germline assignment: CDR1 SGHVS and CDR2 FQNEAQ.

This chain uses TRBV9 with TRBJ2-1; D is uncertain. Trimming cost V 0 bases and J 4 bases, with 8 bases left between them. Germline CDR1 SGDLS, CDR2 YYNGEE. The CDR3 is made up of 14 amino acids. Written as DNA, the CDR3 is TGTGCCAGCAGCGTAGAGGGCAGGTACAATGAGCAGTTCTTC. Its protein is CASSVEGRYNEQFF.

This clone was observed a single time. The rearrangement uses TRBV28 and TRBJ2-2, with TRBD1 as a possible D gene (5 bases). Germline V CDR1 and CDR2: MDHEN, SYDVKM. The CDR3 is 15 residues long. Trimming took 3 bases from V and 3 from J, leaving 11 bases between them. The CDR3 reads CASSFLGPYTGELFF. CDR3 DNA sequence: TGTGCCAGCAGTTTTCTGGGGCCCTACACCGGGGAGCTGTTTTTT.

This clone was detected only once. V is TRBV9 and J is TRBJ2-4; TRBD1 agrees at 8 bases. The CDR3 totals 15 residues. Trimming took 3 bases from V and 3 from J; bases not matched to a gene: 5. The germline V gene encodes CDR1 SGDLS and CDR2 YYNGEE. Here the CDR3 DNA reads TGTGCCAGCAGCGGAGGAACAGGGGGCAAAAACATTCAGTACTTC. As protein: CASSGGTGGKNIQYF.

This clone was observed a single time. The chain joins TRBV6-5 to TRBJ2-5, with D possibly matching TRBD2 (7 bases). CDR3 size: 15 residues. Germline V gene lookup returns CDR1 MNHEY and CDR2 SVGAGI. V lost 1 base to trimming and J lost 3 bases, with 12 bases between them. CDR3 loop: CASSYWGGDKETQYF. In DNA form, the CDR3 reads TGTGCCAGCAGTTACTGGGGGGGCGATAAAGAGACCCAGTACTTC.

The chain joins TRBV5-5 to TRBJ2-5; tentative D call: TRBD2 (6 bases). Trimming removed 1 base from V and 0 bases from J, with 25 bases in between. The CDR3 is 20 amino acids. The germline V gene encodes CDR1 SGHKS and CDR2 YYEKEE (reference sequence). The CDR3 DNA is TGTGCCAGCAGCTTGTTTGGTCAGGAGGGTTTCAAATGGTACCAAGAGACCCAGTACTTC. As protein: CASSLFGQEGFKWYQETQYF.

The CDR3 loop reads CASSSRGQGGYEQYF. For the CDR3, the DNA is TGTGCCAGCAGTTCCCGCGGCCAGGGGGGTTACGAGCAGTACTTC. The chain has TRBV28 and TRBJ2-7, with TRBD1 as a possible D gene (7 bases). V lost 4 bases to trimming and J lost 4 bases, with 17 bases between them. CDR1 and CDR2 (germline): MDHEN, SYDVKM. The CDR3 spans 15 residues.

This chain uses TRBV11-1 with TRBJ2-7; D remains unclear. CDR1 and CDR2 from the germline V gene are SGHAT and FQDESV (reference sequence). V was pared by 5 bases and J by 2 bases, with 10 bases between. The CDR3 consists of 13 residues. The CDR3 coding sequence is TGTGCCAGCAGCGCAGGTCCTCCCTACGAGCAGTACTTC. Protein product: CASSAGPPYEQYF.

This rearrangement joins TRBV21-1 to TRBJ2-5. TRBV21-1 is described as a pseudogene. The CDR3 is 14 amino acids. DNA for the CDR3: TGTGCCAGCAGCATGGGGACCTTACAAGAGACCCAGTACTTC. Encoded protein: CASSMGTLQETQYF.

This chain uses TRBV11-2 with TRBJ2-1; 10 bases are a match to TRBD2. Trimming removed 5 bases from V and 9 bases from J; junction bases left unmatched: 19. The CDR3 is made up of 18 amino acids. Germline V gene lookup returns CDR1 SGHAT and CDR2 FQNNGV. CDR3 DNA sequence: TGTGCCAGCAGCCCCCTGGGGGTAGCGGGAGGCGGTAGGGGTGAGCAGTTCTTC. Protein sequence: CASSPLGVAGGGRGEQFF. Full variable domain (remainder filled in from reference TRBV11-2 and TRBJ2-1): EAGVAQSPRYKIIEKRQSVAFWCNPISGHATLYWYQQILGQGPKLLIQFQNNGVVDDSQLPKDRFSAERLKGVDSTLKIQPAKLEDSAVYLCASSPLGVAGGGRGEQFFGPGTRLTVL.

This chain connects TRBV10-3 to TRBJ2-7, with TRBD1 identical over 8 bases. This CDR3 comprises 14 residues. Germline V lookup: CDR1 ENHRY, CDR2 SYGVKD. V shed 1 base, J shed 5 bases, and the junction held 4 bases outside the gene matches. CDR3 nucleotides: TGTGCCATCAGTGAGTTGGACAGGGTCAACGAGCAGTACTTC. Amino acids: CAISELDRVNEQYF.

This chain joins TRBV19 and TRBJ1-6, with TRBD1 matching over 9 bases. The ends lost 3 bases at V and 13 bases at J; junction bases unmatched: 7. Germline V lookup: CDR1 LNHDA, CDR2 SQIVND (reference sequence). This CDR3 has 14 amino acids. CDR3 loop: CASSIVTGGDPLHF. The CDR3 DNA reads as TGTGCCAGTAGTATCGTGACAGGGGGAGACCCCCTCCACTTT.

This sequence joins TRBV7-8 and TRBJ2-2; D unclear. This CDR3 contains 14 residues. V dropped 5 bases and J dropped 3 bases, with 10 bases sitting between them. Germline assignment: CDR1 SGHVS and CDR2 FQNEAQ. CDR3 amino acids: CASSPSGYTGELFF. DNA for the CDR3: TGTGCCAGCAGCCCCTCCGGATACACCGGGGAGCTGTTTTTT.

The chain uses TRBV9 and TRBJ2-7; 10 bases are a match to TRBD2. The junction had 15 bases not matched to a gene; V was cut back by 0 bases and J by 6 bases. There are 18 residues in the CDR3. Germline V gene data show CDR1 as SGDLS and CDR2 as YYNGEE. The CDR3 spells CASSVGHGAASGSGEQYF. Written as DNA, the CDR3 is TGTGCCAGCAGCGTAGGACACGGCGCGGCTAGCGGGAGTGGCGAGCAGTACTTC. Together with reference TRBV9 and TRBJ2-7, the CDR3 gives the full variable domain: DSGVTQTPKHLITATGQRVTLRCSPRSGDLSVYWYQQSLDQGLQFLIQYYNGEERAKGNILERFSAQQFPDLHSELNLSSLELGDSALYFCASSVGHGAASGSGEQYFGPGTRLTVT.

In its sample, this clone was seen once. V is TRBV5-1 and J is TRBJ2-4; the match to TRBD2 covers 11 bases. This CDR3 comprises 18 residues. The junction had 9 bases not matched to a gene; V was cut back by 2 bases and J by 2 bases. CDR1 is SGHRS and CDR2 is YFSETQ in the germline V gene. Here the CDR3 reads CASSFSLTSGGSKNIQYF. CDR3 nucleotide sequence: TGCGCCAGCAGCTTCTCCTTAACTAGCGGGGGTTCCAAAAACATTCAGTACTTC. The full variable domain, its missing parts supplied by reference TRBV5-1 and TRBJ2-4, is KAGVTQTPRYLIKTRGQQVTLSCSPISGHRSVSWYQQTPGQGLQFLFEYFSETQRNKGNFPGRFSGRQFSNSRSEMNVSTLELGDSALYLCASSFSLTSGGSKNIQYFGAGTRLSVL.

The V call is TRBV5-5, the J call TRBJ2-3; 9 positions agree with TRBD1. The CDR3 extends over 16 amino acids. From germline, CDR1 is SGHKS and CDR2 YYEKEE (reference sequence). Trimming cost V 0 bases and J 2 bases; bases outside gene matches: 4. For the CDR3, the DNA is TGTGCCAGCAGCTTGGAGGACAGGGGTGTCACAGATACGCAGTATTTT. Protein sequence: CASSLEDRGVTDTQYF.

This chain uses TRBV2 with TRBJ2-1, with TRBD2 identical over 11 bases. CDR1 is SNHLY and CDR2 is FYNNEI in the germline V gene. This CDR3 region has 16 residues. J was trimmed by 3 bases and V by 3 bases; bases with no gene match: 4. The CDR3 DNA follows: TGTGCCAGCAGTGACGGACTAGCGGGTCTCTACAATGAGCAGTTCTTC. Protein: CASSDGLAGLYNEQFF.

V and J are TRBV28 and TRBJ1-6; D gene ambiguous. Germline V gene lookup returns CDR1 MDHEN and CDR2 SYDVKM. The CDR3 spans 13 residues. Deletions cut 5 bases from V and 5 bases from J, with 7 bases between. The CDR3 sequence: CASSHGDNSPLHF. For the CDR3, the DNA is TGTGCCAGCAGTCATGGAGATAATTCACCCCTCCACTTT.

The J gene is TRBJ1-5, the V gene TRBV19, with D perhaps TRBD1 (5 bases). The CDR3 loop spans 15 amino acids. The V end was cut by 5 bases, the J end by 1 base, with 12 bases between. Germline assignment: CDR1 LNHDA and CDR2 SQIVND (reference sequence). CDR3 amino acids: CASSPGQRSNQPQHF. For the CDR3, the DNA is TGTGCCAGTAGTCCAGGGCAGAGGAGCAATCAGCCCCAGCATTTT.

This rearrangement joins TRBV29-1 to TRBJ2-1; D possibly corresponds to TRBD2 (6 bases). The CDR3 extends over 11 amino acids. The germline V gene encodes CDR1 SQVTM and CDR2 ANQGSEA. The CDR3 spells CAGLSYNEQFF. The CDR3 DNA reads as TGCGCGGGACTTTCCTACAATGAGCAGTTCTTC.

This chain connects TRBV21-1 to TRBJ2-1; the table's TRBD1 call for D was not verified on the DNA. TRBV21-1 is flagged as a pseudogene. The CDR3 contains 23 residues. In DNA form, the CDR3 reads TGTGCCAGCAGCAAAGTCAGGGAATTGGGCCTGGATTGGGGACAGGCCTTATACAATGAGCAGTTCTTC. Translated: CASSKVRELGLDWGQALYNEQFF.